A single sample is the source of the 10 T cell receptor beta chains below, sequenced in a study of blood T cell repertoires in COVID-19. Clones were read by immunoSEQ multiplex PCR, and TCRdb kept only the in-frame ones, dropping some. The sample holds about 200,000 clones; approximately 84% are singletons and the top ten take 5.9%. The specimen was peripheral blood. The receptors come from an elderly man with acute or convalescent COVID-19.

The chain has TRBV7-9 and TRBJ2-1; TRBD2 matches at 9 bases. In germline, CDR1 is SEHNR, CDR2 FQNEAQ (reference sequence). V shed 5 bases, J shed 2 bases, and the junction held 1 base outside the gene matches. The CDR3 runs 14 residues. CDR3 in DNA: TGTGCCAGCAGCCCTAGCGGGGCCTACAATGAGCAGTTCTTC. It is translated as CASSPSGAYNEQFF.

This clone was counted a few times. The rearrangement joins TRBV18 to TRBJ1-1, with 10 nucleotides matching TRBD1. Germline assignment: CDR1 KGHSH and CDR2 LQKENI. This CDR3 contains 15 residues. The V segment lost 4 bases and the J segment 6 bases; nucleotides outside the gene matches: 8. This chain's CDR3 is CASSRTGTGASEAFF. The CDR3 nucleotides read TGTGCCAGCTCACGTACCGGGACAGGGGCCTCTGAAGCTTTCTTT.

This clone was recorded once. The genes are TRBV15 and TRBJ2-1; D uncertain. Germline CDR1 reads LNHNV; CDR2 reads YYDKDF (reference sequence). There are 13 residues in the CDR3. Trimming removed 0 bases at V and 4 bases at J, with 4 bases between. This chain's CDR3 is CATSRDAYNEQFF. The CDR3 DNA sequence: TGTGCCACCAGCAGAGATGCGTACAATGAGCAGTTCTTC.

The chain joins TRBV5-6 to TRBJ2-1, with TRBD1 as a possible D gene (6 bases). Trimming took 1 base from V and 8 from J, leaving 7 bases between them. Germline loops: CDR1 SGHDT, CDR2 YYEEEE. The CDR3 extends over 12 amino acids. The CDR3: CASSLTGYEQFF. The CDR3 nucleotides are TGTGCCAGCAGCTTGACAGGGTATGAGCAGTTCTTC.

This clone appeared a single time. The genes are TRBV24-1 and TRBJ2-1; 8 positions match TRBD2. V shed 6 bases and J 4 bases; nucleotides not matched to a gene: 7. CDR1 and CDR2 (germline): KGHDR, SFDVKD. The CDR3 is 15 residues long. The CDR3 region has the DNA TGTGCCACCAGTCGGGGGGGAGTGGGTTACAATGAGCAGTTCTTC. Its translation: CATSRGGVGYNEQFF.

This chain uses TRBV28 with TRBJ1-3; D call uncertain. The CDR3 is made up of 14 amino acids. V lost 3 bases and J lost 2, with 8 bases in between. Germline V gives CDR1 MDHEN, CDR2 SYDVKM. CDR3 sequence: CASSLGLAGNTIYF. The DNA of the CDR3 is TGTGCCAGCAGTTTGGGCCTTGCTGGAAACACCATATATTTT.

This clone was counted only a few times. The chain links TRBV10-2 to TRBJ2-1, with D tentatively TRBD2 (5 bases). V lost 5 bases to trimming and J lost 9 bases, with 14 bases between them. The germline CDR1 and CDR2 sequences are WSHSY and SAAADI. This CDR3 region has 13 residues. The CDR3 DNA is TGCGCCAGCAGTAGCGGACCAATGGGTGAGCAGTTCTTC. Translated: CASSSGPMGEQFF.

The chain couples TRBV10-1 to TRBJ1-5, with 9 bases lining up with TRBD1. Germline V gene data show CDR1 as WNHNN and CDR2 as SYGVQD (reference sequence). Trimming removed 4 bases from V and 1 base from J; junction bases left unmatched: 8. This CDR3 has 17 amino acids. The CDR3 protein is CASSARHRGLSNQPQHF. For the CDR3, the DNA is TGCGCCAGCAGTGCCAGACACAGGGGGCTAAGCAATCAGCCCCAGCATTTT.

The chain joins TRBV5-4 to TRBJ1-6; D unresolved. This CDR3 contains 16 residues. From germline, CDR1 is SGHNT and CDR2 YYREEE (reference sequence). V lost 4 bases and J 0 bases, leaving 11 bases between the germline ends. CDR3 loop: CASSAPGSSYNSPLHF. The CDR3 coding sequence is TGTGCCAGCAGCGCACCGGGGAGCTCCTATAATTCACCCCTCCACTTT.

The rearrangement uses TRBV19 and TRBJ1-6; 11 bases agree with TRBD1. The trim removed 5 bases at V and 5 bases at J, leaving 5 bases unmatched. The CDR3 has 16 residues. The germline V gene encodes CDR1 LNHDA and CDR2 SQIVND (reference sequence). The CDR3 DNA follows: TGTGCCAGTAGTTCCGGGACAGGGGGAAATAATTCACCCCTCCACTTT. Translation gives CASSSGTGGNNSPLHF.